The 19 T cell receptor beta chains below come from one sample, sequenced in a study of blood T cell repertoires in COVID-19. Method: immunoSEQ multiplex PCR; TCRdb's copy keeps in-frame clones and lacks some. The sample lists around 70,000 clones; 81% were seen once. Sequenced input: peripheral blood. Every receptor here comes from a woman aged 65 to 85 with acute or convalescent COVID-19.

In DNA, the CDR3 is TGTGCCACCTGGGGACAGGGTTTCGATGGGACTAGCATTTACTCCTACAATGAGCAGTTCTTC. Protein product: CATWGQGFDGTSIYSYNEQFF. The chain employs TRBV28 and TRBJ2-1; D may correspond to TRBD1 or TRBD2 (9 bases each). This CDR3 contains 21 residues. Per the germline V gene, CDR1 is MDHEN and CDR2 is SYDVKM. V was pared by 10 bases and J by 0 bases, with 34 bases between.

The rearrangement links TRBV6-5 to TRBJ2-1, with TRBD2 identical over 8 bases. Germline loops: CDR1 MNHEY, CDR2 SVGAGI. The ends lost 0 bases at V and 8 bases at J; junction bases unmatched: 6. This CDR3 spans 15 amino acids. The CDR3 DNA follows: TGTGCCAGCAGTTACTCGGGTAGCGGGATAGATGAGCAGTTCTTC. Its translation: CASSYSGSGIDEQFF.

The chain carries TRBV5-1 and TRBJ1-4; D remains ambiguous. There are 13 residues in the CDR3. Germline lookup yields CDR1 SGHRS and CDR2 YFSETQ. V lost 1 base to trimming and J lost 4 bases, with 5 bases between them. The CDR3 DNA follows: TGCGCCAGCAGCTTGTCTCGTAATGAAAAACTGTTTTTT. Residues: CASSLSRNEKLFF.

This clone was seen a single time. V is TRBV3-1 (or the pseudogene TRBV3-2) and J is TRBJ2-7, with a tentative D call TRBD2 (6 bases). CDR3 length equals 15 residues. Germline V gene lookup returns CDR1 LGHDT and CDR2 YNNKEL (reference sequence). The ends were cut back, 3 bases at V and 2 bases at J, with 14 bases in the middle. This chain's CDR3 is CASSQGDSGPYEQYF. The CDR3 nucleotides are TGTGCCAGCAGCCAGGGGGATAGCGGCCCCTACGAGCAGTACTTC.

The gene calls are TRBV11-2 and TRBJ2-3; TRBD2 might be the D (7 bases). The CDR3 is made up of 16 amino acids. Germline V gene sequence: CDR1 SGHAT, CDR2 FQNNGV. The germline V and J ends were trimmed by 1 base and 1 base, with 12 bases remaining between them. Here the CDR3 reads CASSLAGGYRTDTQYF. The CDR3 region has the DNA TGTGCCAGCAGCTTAGCGGGGGGCTACCGCACAGATACGCAGTATTTT.

The chain combines TRBV6-5 with TRBJ2-1; 11 nucleotides match TRBD2. V dropped 4 bases and J dropped 6; count of bases not matched to a gene: 8. The CDR3 extends over 16 amino acids. Germline values: CDR1 MNHEY, CDR2 SVGAGI. CDR3 nucleotides: TGTGCCAGCAGTTCTTTTAGCGGGAGGGATGGCAATGAGCAGTTCTTC. Translating it yields CASSSFSGRDGNEQFF.

This rearrangement joins TRBV29-1 to TRBJ2-5; tentative D call: TRBD2 (5 bases). Trimming took 5 bases from V and 6 from J, leaving 10 bases between them. The CDR3 spans 11 residues. Germline V lookup: CDR1 SQVTM, CDR2 ANQGSEA. The CDR3 bases are TGCAGCGTTCTCACGGGAAAGACCCAGTACTTC. Protein product: CSVLTGKTQYF.

V is TRBV3-1 (or the pseudogene TRBV3-2) and J is TRBJ2-1, with D possibly matching TRBD2 (5 bases). V was shortened by 2 bases and J by 3 bases, with 11 bases between the two germline ends. The CDR3 consists of 15 residues. CDR1 and CDR2 (germline): LGHDT, YNNKEL (reference sequence). CDR3 bases: TGTGCCAGCAGCCAAAACATAGACTACTACAATGAGCAGTTCTTC. Protein sequence: CASSQNIDYYNEQFF.

The rearrangement joins TRBV29-1 to TRBJ1-1, with no clear D. Germline CDR1 reads SQVTM; CDR2 reads ANQGSEA. Trimming left V 7 bases short and J 1 base short, with 7 bases between. CDR3 size: 11 residues. The CDR3 reads CSARQNTEAFF. The DNA for the CDR3 is TGCAGCGCCCGACAGAACACTGAAGCTTTCTTT.

The chain combines TRBV28 with TRBJ2-5; D is uncertain. The CDR3 is 11 amino acids. Germline CDR1 reads MDHEN; CDR2 reads SYDVKM. V lost 3 bases to trimming and J lost 5 bases, with 4 bases between them. CDR3 nucleotide sequence: TGTGCCAGCAGTTTCAGGGAGACCCAGTACTTC. Translated: CASSFRETQYF.

The chain has TRBV29-1 and TRBJ1-1; a weak D match, TRBD1 (5 bases). V was clipped by 7 bases and J by 0 bases, with 18 bases between them. CDR1 SQVTM and CDR2 ANQGSEA come from the germline V gene. The CDR3 is made up of 15 amino acids. The CDR3 DNA follows: TGCAGCGCCCCTGCGGGGGATGGGATGAACACTGAAGCTTTCTTT. It translates to CSAPAGDGMNTEAFF. Filled out from reference TRBV29-1 and TRBJ1-1, the complete variable domain reads SAVISQKPSRDICQRGTSLTIQCQVDSQVTMMFWYRQQPGQSLTLIATANQGSEATYESGFVIDKFPISRPNLTFSTLTVSNMSPEDSSIYLCSAPAGDGMNTEAFFGQGTRLTVV.

V and J are TRBV3-1 (or the pseudogene TRBV3-2) and TRBJ1-2; a possible D gene is TRBD1 (6 bases). The germline CDR1 and CDR2 sequences are LGHDT and YNNKEL (reference sequence). The CDR3 sequence is 15 residues long. V lost 5 bases and J 7 bases, leaving 20 bases between the germline ends. CDR3 in DNA: TGTGCCAGCAGCAGCCTTGGGACGCCAGGGGTTGGCTACACCTTC. Amino acid sequence: CASSSLGTPGVGYTF.

The chain has TRBV5-1 and TRBJ2-2, with 7 nucleotides matching TRBD1. The CDR3 consists of 14 residues. Per the germline V gene, CDR1 is SGHRS and CDR2 is YFSETQ. Trimming at V came to 7 bases and at J to 7 bases, leaving 10 bases not matched to a gene. DNA for the CDR3: TGCGCCAGCTCCGGACAGGTCGGGAACGGGGAGCTGTTTTTT. Encoded protein: CASSGQVGNGELFF.

V and J are TRBV3-1 (or the pseudogene TRBV3-2) and TRBJ2-4; no reliable D call. CDR3 length: 15 residues. Trimming pared 2 bases from V and 1 base from J, leaving 9 bases between. Germline V CDR1 and CDR2: LGHDT, YNNKEL (reference sequence). The CDR3 region has the DNA TGTGCCAGCAGCCAACGGGTGTCGGCCAAAAACATTCAGTACTTC. It encodes CASSQRVSAKNIQYF.

The chain carries TRBV11-2 and TRBJ2-1; D might be TRBD1 (6 bases). CDR3 length: 14 residues. Germline V lookup: CDR1 SGHAT, CDR2 FQNNGV. The V end lost 3 bases, the J end lost 4 bases, and 10 bases lay between the germline ends. CDR3: CASSFDRQYNEQFF. The CDR3 bases are TGTGCCAGCAGCTTTGACAGGCAATACAATGAGCAGTTCTTC.

This chain links TRBV18 with TRBJ1-5, with D unresolved. The V end lost 2 bases, the J end lost 7 bases, and 12 bases lay between the germline ends. CDR3 size: 14 residues. Germline assignment: CDR1 KGHSH and CDR2 LQKENI. DNA of the CDR3: TGTGCCAGCTCACCAGTAGATGAGGGACAGCCCCAGCATTTT. Amino acid sequence: CASSPVDEGQPQHF.

The chain has TRBV18 and TRBJ2-7, with D perhaps TRBD2 (5 bases). Germline assignment: CDR1 KGHSH and CDR2 LQKENI. The CDR3 extends over 14 amino acids. V was pared by 0 bases and J by 3 bases, with 9 bases between. The CDR3 protein is CASSPPWTGYEQYF. CDR3 coding DNA: TGTGCCAGCTCACCACCGTGGACTGGCTACGAGCAGTACTTC.

The chain employs TRBV5-4 and TRBJ2-5, with TRBD1 identical over 7 bases. The CDR3 runs to 16 residues. Germline trimming cut 4 bases from V and 0 bases from J; bases unmatched to any gene: 9. Germline V gene lookup returns CDR1 SGHNT and CDR2 YYREEE (reference sequence). The CDR3 loop reads CASSRAGGRYQETQYF. The CDR3 region has the DNA TGTGCCAGCAGCCGAGCAGGGGGTCGGTACCAAGAGACCCAGTACTTC.

This sequence joins TRBV7-2 and TRBJ2-3; D is unclear. Germline CDR1 is SGHTA and CDR2 is FQGNSA. Between the trimmed V and J ends, which lost 2 bases and 0 bases, there was a span of 6 bases. The CDR3 contains 14 residues. CDR3 nucleotide sequence: TGTGCCAGCAGCTTACGCGTAAGCACAGATACGCAGTATTTT. Protein sequence: CASSLRVSTDTQYF.